The 18 T cell receptor beta chains listed next were all sequenced from one sample in a study of identical twins. TCRdb called the 5' RACE reads again in MiXCR, with one record for every CDR3 protein. The data contain around 650,000 distinct CDR3 sequences, just over 7% of them singletons. These data are also associated with another study on yellow fever vaccine responses in identical twins.

Material for sequencing was PBMCs. These receptors came from a woman aged 18-29 years in good health.

The chain uses TRBV13 and TRBJ2-7; D is undetermined. The germline CDR1 and CDR2 sequences are PRHDT and FYEKMQ (reference sequence). V lost 2 bases to trimming and J lost 5 bases, with 10 bases between them. This CDR3 is 13 amino acids long. CDR3 DNA: TGTGCCAGCAGCTTATTACAGTCGGACGAGCAGTACGTC. It specifies CASSLLQSDEQYV.

This clonotype has just a few counts. The DNA for the CDR3 is TGTGCCAGCAGCTCACGGGGGGAGTGGCGGGAGACCCAGTACTTC. It yields the protein CASSSRGEWRETQYF. This chain uses TRBV3-1 with TRBJ2-5; TRBD2 aligns across 7 bases. V lost 5 bases, J lost 5 bases, and 11 bases stayed unmatched. This CDR3 comprises 15 residues. The V gene's germline CDR1 is LGHDT and CDR2 YNNKEL (reference sequence).

This clonotype has just a few counts. The chain employs TRBV2 and TRBJ2-5; 8 nucleotides line up with TRBD1. J lost 3 bases, V lost 3 bases, and 6 bases had no gene match. There are 15 residues in the CDR3. From germline, CDR1 is SNHLY and CDR2 FYNNEI. The CDR3 reads CASSDFRTGKETQYF. CDR3 nucleotide sequence: TGTGCCAGCAGTGACTTTAGGACAGGGAAAGAGACCCAGTACTTC.

This clonotype was picked up a small number of times. The genes are TRBV2 and TRBJ2-3; D perhaps matches TRBD1 (6 bases). The V end was cut by 6 bases, the J end by 4 bases, with 11 bases between. Looked up from germline, CDR1 is SNHLY and CDR2 is FYNNEI. CDR3 size: 13 residues. Here the CDR3 reads CASRPSGADTQYF. The CDR3 nucleotides are TGTGCCAGCAGGCCATCAGGGGCAGATACGCAGTATTTT.

This clonotype was seen a few times. The chain uses TRBV12-3 or TRBV12-4 and TRBJ2-5, with unresolved D. CDR3 size: 16 residues. V was trimmed by 5 bases and J by 5 bases, leaving 21 bases between them. The chain's CDR3 is CASSATEKQPRETQYF. In DNA form, the CDR3 reads TGTGCCAGCAGTGCCACAGAGAAACAACCCAGGGAGACCCAGTACTTC.

This clonotype showed up many times. This rearrangement joins TRBV5-1 to TRBJ2-1; TRBD2 agrees at 11 bases. Germline trimming cut 6 bases from V and 4 bases from J; bases unmatched to any gene: 3. Germline V lookup: CDR1 SGHRS, CDR2 YFSETQ. The CDR3 spans 14 residues. The chain's CDR3 is CASMGTSGYNEQFF. CDR3 in DNA: TGCGCCAGCATGGGGACTAGCGGATACAATGAGCAGTTCTTC.

This clonotype was seen many times. The rearrangement uses TRBV2 and TRBJ2-4; D perhaps matches TRBD2 (5 bases). There are 20 residues in the CDR3. V dropped 0 bases and J dropped 2 bases, with 23 bases sitting between them. In germline, CDR1 is SNHLY, CDR2 FYNNEI. CDR3 amino acids: CASSEARPQLGAHSKNIQYF. CDR3 DNA: TGTGCCAGCAGTGAAGCGCGCCCACAGCTGGGAGCCCACTCCAAAAACATTCAGTACTTC.

Turning to this clonotype: One base away lies a much larger clone, so this may be a sequencing read error. This chain connects TRBV7-8 to TRBJ2-4; weak D call: TRBD1 (5 bases). Germline lookup yields CDR1 SGHVS and CDR2 FQNEAQ. This CDR3 comprises 18 residues. For the CDR3, the DNA is TGTGCCAGCAGCTTAGCGCAAAGGACAACTATAGCCAAAAACATTCAGTGCTTC. Its protein is CASSLAQRTTIAKNIQCF.

As concerns this clonotype: One end of the junction fails to match germline, which may point to a read error. The CDR3 coding sequence is TGTGCCAGCAGTAGCGGGAGGGGTCCCACAGATACGCAGTATTTT. This encodes CASSSGRGPTDTQYF. The V and J genes are TRBV19 and TRBJ2-3; 11 bases align to TRBD2. The CDR3 is 15 amino acids. Germline lookup yields CDR1 LNHDA and CDR2 SQIVND (reference sequence).

The genes are TRBV5-1 and TRBJ2-7; D perhaps matches TRBD2 (6 bases). V lost 2 bases and J lost 3, with 15 bases in between. CDR1 SGHRS and CDR2 YFSETQ come from the germline V gene. The CDR3 is 15 residues long. CDR3 sequence (DNA): TGCGCCAGCAGCTTAGATAGCGGAGGCCTCTACGAGCAGTACTTC. Its protein product is CASSLDSGGLYEQYF.

There are a few counts of this clonotype. The chain couples TRBV5-6 to TRBJ2-7; 8 bases map to TRBD2. J gave up 3 bases and V 4 bases, and 9 bases lay outside the gene matches. The CDR3 extends over 15 amino acids. The germline V gene encodes CDR1 SGHDT and CDR2 YYEEEE. The DNA for the CDR3 is TGTGCCAGCAGCACCCGACTAGCGACTGACTACGAGCAGTACTTC. Translation gives CASSTRLATDYEQYF. Based on the CDR3 plus reference TRBV5-6 and TRBJ2-7, the full variable domain is DAGVTQSPTHLIKTRGQQVTLRCSPKSGHDTVSWYQQALGQGPQFIFQYYEEEERQRGNFPDRFSGHQFPNYSSELNVNALLLGDSALYLCASSTRLATDYEQYFGPGTRLTVT.

In its sample, this clonotype was seen a few times. This chain connects TRBV28 to TRBJ1-1; perhaps TRBD1 as D (6 bases). Trimming removed 1 base at V and 4 bases at J, with 10 bases between. The CDR3 is made up of 14 amino acids. The germline CDR1 and CDR2 sequences are MDHEN and SYDVKM. CDR3 nucleotide sequence: TGTGCCAGCAGTTTATATAGGGGGATCACTGAAGCTTTCTTT. This translates into CASSLYRGITEAFF.

The chain employs TRBV24-1 and TRBJ2-1, with 7 bases fitting TRBD2. This CDR3 has 15 residues. The V gene end was trimmed by 9 bases and the J gene end by 8 bases; junction bases not matched to a gene: 15. The germline V gene encodes CDR1 KGHDR and CDR2 SFDVKD. DNA of the CDR3: TGTGCCACCGCTGCCGGGGAGGGCCCTAGGGATGAGCAGTTCTTC. Translation gives CATAAGEGPRDEQFF.

This clonotype was seen only a few times. In DNA, the CDR3 is TGTGCCAGCAGGGGGACTACCTACTACAATGAGCAGTTCTTC. It encodes CASRGTTYYNEQFF. The chain has TRBV12-3 or TRBV12-4 and TRBJ2-1, with 7 bases lining up with TRBD2. Trimming cost V 6 bases and J 3 bases; bases outside gene matches: 5. The CDR3 spans 14 residues.

This clonotype was detected many times. This CDR3 is CAISARGGSLDTQYF. DNA of the CDR3: TGTGCCATCAGCGCTAGAGGGGGGTCACTTGATACGCAGTATTTT. The chain employs TRBV10-3 and TRBJ2-3; D could derive from TRBD1 or TRBD2 (6 bases each). With 6 bases removed from V and 6 bases from J, the gap between germline ends came to 19 bases. This CDR3 contains 15 residues. CDR1 and CDR2 from the germline V gene are ENHRY and SYGVKD.

This clonotype has only a few counts. The chain has TRBV6-1 and TRBJ2-7; D uncertain. The length of the CDR3 is 11 residues. V lost 6 bases and J lost 1, with 4 bases in between. The germline gives CDR1 MNHNS, CDR2 SASEGT. The CDR3 here is CASSFSYEQYV. CDR3 sequence (DNA): TGTGCCAGCAGCTTTTCCTACGAGCAGTACGTC.

This clonotype was seen more than once but under ten times. The CDR3 DNA follows: TGTGCCAGCACCGGGACAGCTGGTTGGTACACCTTC. Amino acids: CASTGTAGWYTF. The chain carries TRBV12-3 or TRBV12-4 and TRBJ1-2; 7 bases map to TRBD1. The CDR3 totals 12 residues. V trimming: 7 bases; J trimming: 11 bases; junction bases outside the gene matches: 10.

The V and J genes are TRBV7-9 and TRBJ1-1, with D unclear. The CDR3 consists of 15 residues. The V gene's germline CDR1 is SEHNR and CDR2 FQNEAQ (reference sequence). V dropped 1 base and J dropped 3 bases, with 12 bases sitting between them. The DNA for the CDR3 is TGTGCCAGCAGCTTAGGGGAGGGATGGGACACTGAAGCTTTCTTT. Residues: CASSLGEGWDTEAFF.